This TCR beta chain was sequenced in a study of human T cells and chemical hapten exposure (dated by TCRdb to about 2021). General notes on the study: For sensitization, 2% DPC in acetone was applied to a 2 cm by 2 cm area of upper inner arm skin. Libraries were pooled for sequencing, and per-sample TCR yields varied mainly because of small differences in library volumes within the pool. Alopecia areata with under or over 50% scalp involvement, alopecia totalis and alopecia universalis were represented in the patient cohort, which was mostly female. Patient blood was sampled pre-sensitization (week 0) and at 2, 6 and about 24 weeks after DPC sensitization. Weekly therapeutic DPC doses were additionally applied to the scalp of patients throughout the roughly 25-week study period. Patch testing on the upper back used Finn chambers containing 0.01% DPC, with scoring done after 6 days according to International Contact Dermatitis Research Group standards. This study followed changes in the peripheral blood TCR repertoire in vivo during primary and secondary sensitization of alopecia patients to the hapten diphenylcyclopropenone (DPC). Blood for TCR sequencing was provided by twenty-nine alopecia patients at one to four time points (pre-sensitization, 2, 6 and 24 weeks).

This sample's time point label indicates: patch test 1, 2 weeks after DPC sensitization. The sample's treatment or condition label, in plain terms: therapeutic diphenylcyclopropenone sensitization with weekly scalp DPC. At every patch-test visit, the blood draw took place before the patch test was put on. Eligible patients were aged 18 to 70, diagnosed with alopecia, deemed suitable for DPC therapy, and excluded if pregnant. Unfractionated whole blood was collected in Tempus Blood RNA tubes, and total RNA was extracted from that blood. This clonotype was detected many times. What antigen it recognizes has not been identified. No base quality information exists; no much larger clone differs at one position. V loses 0 bases at its end and J loses 7 bases; junction bases beyond the gene matches: 1. The CDR3 covers 13 residues, taking in both the cysteine and the phenylalanine. Kept here is only the CDR3 DNA, which spans 39 bases and is read in frame from base 1. The germline V gene sets CDR1 to MNHEY and CDR2 to SVGAGI.

Study-wide findings and limitations: The number of PT1 expanded TCRs positively correlated with patch test score, significant at thresholds 8, 16 and 32 but not 4. Because all patients had alopecia, a presumed autoimmune disease, the immune response of the patients might differ from that of healthy individuals. DPC sensitization did not change how many TCRs were above 1 in 1000 frequency, and no evidence was found of alterations in global repertoire structure. Expanded TCRs formed significantly more large CDR3 similarity clusters than pre-sensitization or healthy control sets, consistent with antigen-driven responses. Repeated subsampling changed both the strength of the expansion versus patch-test correlation and the threshold at which the correlation became significant.

Library preparation was by RACE. Sequencing instrument: NextSeq 500. During library preparation, unique molecular identifiers were attached to individual cDNA molecules so that TCRs could be counted in a quantitative, reproducible way. From each blood RNA sample, both TCR alpha and TCR beta chains were sequenced. The study's own analysis went as follows. Samples had a median of about 96,000 TCRs, with a range from about 23,224 to 750,000. V, J and CDR3 annotation of the TCR reads was carried out using the Decombinator software suite. For the PS versus PT1 abundance plots, all samples were subsampled to the same number of TCRs (28,000). TCRs were defined as expanded if absent before sensitization and observed at least eight times at the 2-week time point. Clones were called with MiXCR by TCRdb after fastp trimmed the public reads at Q25, and only in-frame beta chains were retained. Rows are combined by CDR3 protein, so each entry shows the most common genes and DNA. The V and J calls follow TCRdb's processing rather than the paper's. The sample table shows approximately 80,000 distinct CDR3 sequences, and roughly 7.1% are seen once. Together, the top ten hold roughly 1.6% of the sample.

The starting material was whole blood, obtained in connection with sensitization to the hapten diphenylcyclopropenone (DPC). Recombination linked TRBV6-5 to TRBJ2-7, and 9 junction bases match TRBD1. This receptor was obtained from a woman aged 25 to 39 with alopecia areata. Some clones in this sample may be carry-over from other donors' samples. Here is the DNA: TGTGCCAGCAGTTACTCGACAGGGGGAGAGCAGTACTTC. Translated, it gives CASSYSTGGEQYF.